This T cell receptor (beta chain) appears in the sequencing data of a study of cytomegalovirus exposure and HLA in healthy donors. V gave up 5 bases and J gave up 7 bases, with 18 bases separating them. The CDR3 has 14 residues. Germline loops: CDR1 MDHEN, CDR2 SYDVKM. PCR was performed using 60 Vbeta and 13 Jbeta primers. Some clones are missing from TCRdb's copy, which holds only in-frame ones; the method was immunoSEQ multiplex PCR. The sample has 90,000 to 100,000 clones; over 65% are singletons. This receptor was taken from a young man in good health and CMV-seronegative. The specimen was PBMCs. The V call is TRBV28, the J call TRBJ2-7, with D possibly TRBD1 on 6 matching bases. CDR3 DNA: TGTGCCAGCAGTCCACTATCCACAGGGAGAGAGCAGTACTTC. It is translated as CASSPLSTGREQYF.